This T cell receptor beta chain was found in a study of cytomegalovirus exposure and HLA in healthy donors. The germline CDR1 and CDR2 sequences are MDHEN and SYDVKM. Trimming pared 2 bases from V and 0 bases from J, leaving 17 bases between. The CDR3 has 18 residues. This clone was detected only once. The PCR used 60 Vbeta and 13 Jbeta primers. Only in-frame clones appear in the TCRdb table, and some are missing; sequencing was by immunoSEQ multiplex PCR. The data show 250,000 or so clones, over 90% seen once. V gene TRBV28 combines with J gene TRBJ2-1; D is possibly TRBD2 (7 bases). The receptor comes from a girl aged 2 to 10 in good health and CMV-seronegative. The sample taken for sequencing was PBMCs. In nucleotides, the CDR3 is TGTGCCAGCAGTTTAAAATCGGGGGGCGGGAGCTCCTACAATGAGCAGTTCTTC. Its protein product is CASSLKSGGGSSYNEQFF.